This T cell receptor beta chain appears in the sequencing data of a study of spatial heterogeneity in lung cancer. Study at large: Raw reads contained each unique TCR and UMI combination more than ten times on average.

One entry per CDR3 protein results from TCRdb running MiXCR on the 5' RACE reads. The data hold around 87,000 distinct CDR3 sequences, with 10% to 15% observed a single time. CDR1 and CDR2 (germline): SGHAT, FQNNGV. Trimming removed 6 bases from V and 2 bases from J, with 17 bases in between. The CDR3 runs 15 residues. Time point: sample taken at primary tumor resection. In each case, whole RNA from tumor, nontumor lung or frozen PBMC was sequenced unsorted. The 60 to 80 donors had untreated early-stage non-small cell lung cancer. This TCR came from a male donor with early-stage non-small cell lung cancer. The input for sequencing was PBMCs, taken at surgery. V usage is TRBV11-2 and J usage is TRBJ2-7; maybe TRBD1 (5 bases). For the CDR3, the DNA is TGTGCCAGCAGACCACTATGGGGCAGGGCCTACGAGCAGTACTTC. The encoded protein is CASRPLWGRAYEQYF.